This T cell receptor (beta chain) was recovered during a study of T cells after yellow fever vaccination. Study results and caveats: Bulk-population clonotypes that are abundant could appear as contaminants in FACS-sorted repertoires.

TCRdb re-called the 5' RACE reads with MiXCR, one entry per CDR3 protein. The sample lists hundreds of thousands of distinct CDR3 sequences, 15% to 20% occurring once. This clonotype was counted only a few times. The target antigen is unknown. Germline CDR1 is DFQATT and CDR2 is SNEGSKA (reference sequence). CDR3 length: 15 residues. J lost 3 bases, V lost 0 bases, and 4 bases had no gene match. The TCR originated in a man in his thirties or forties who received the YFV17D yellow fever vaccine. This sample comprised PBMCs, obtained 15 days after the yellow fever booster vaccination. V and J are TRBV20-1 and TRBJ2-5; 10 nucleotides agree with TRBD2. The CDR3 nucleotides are TGCAGTGCTAGAGATACACTAGCGGGAAAAGAGACCCAGTACTTC. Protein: CSARDTLAGKETQYF.